The T cell receptor beta chain under discussion was sequenced for a study of blood T cell repertoires in COVID-19. On the study more broadly: The cDNA or gDNA used as material had been derived from T cells, B-cell-depleted T cells, or PBMCs.

Original processing notes: Counts of nucleated cells, estimated from reference gene primer amplification, were obtained. Assay used: immunoSEQ multiplex PCR; TCRdb lists only in-frame clones, some missing. V, J and clone size were drawn from that table, and D and trimming were deduced from the DNA. Of over 400,000 clones in the sample, approximately 83% were seen once. Germline V gene sequence: CDR1 SNHLY, CDR2 FYNNEI. The CDR3 totals 16 residues. V was shortened by 5 bases and J by 0 bases, with 14 bases between the two germline ends. The clonotype comes from a human donor in a cohort sampled during active COVID-19. The sample was peripheral blood. The gene calls are TRBV2 and TRBJ1-3, with D possibly TRBD1 on 6 matching bases. CDR3 loop: CASSRYRDTSGNTIYF. The CDR3 bases are TGTGCCAGCAGTCGCTACCGGGACACCTCTGGAAACACCATATATTTT.